A selection of T cell receptor beta chains follows, all from one sample in a study of cytomegalovirus exposure and HLA in healthy donors. Data came from immunoSEQ multiplex PCR; TCRdb stores just in-frame clones and leaves some out. The repertoire holds around 68,000 clones, with roughly 75% as singletons. The sequenced sample consisted of PBMCs. The receptors derive from a woman between 25 and 40 years old in good health and CMV-seropositive. The CDR3 runs from the conserved cysteine through the conserved F or W. The D gene is left open where the match is weak. Rows give clone size only sometimes, using once, few, many, or a class for an expanded clone.

j_call v_call d_call clone_size cdr3_nt cdr3_aa
TRBJ2-7 TRBV7-2 . once TGTGCCAGCAGCTTAGATCCAGCGGCGCCTTCCTACGAGCAGTACTTC CASSLDPAAPSYEQYF
TRBJ1-1 TRBV30 . . TGTGCCTGGAGTAGTTGGGGGGGGCGAAACACTGAAGCTTTCTTT CAWSSWGGRNTEAFF
TRBJ2-3 TRBV15 TRBD2 . TGTGCCACCAGCAGAGCATTAGCGGGAGGAGGGAGAGATACGCAGTATTTT CATSRALAGGGRDTQYF
TRBJ1-1 TRBV18 . . TGTGCCAGCTCACCTGTGGACACCACAGCTTTCTTT CASSPVDTTAFF
TRBJ2-1 TRBV19 TRBD2 . TGTGCCAGTAGTTCCCGACTAGCGGGACAGTTCTTC CASSSRLAGQFF
TRBJ2-1 TRBV10-3 TRBD2 few TGTGCCATCTCCGCCCGGGAGGGGGGTGAGCAGTTCTTC CAISAREGGEQFF
TRBJ1-1 TRBV10-3 . few TGTGCCATCAGTGAGCGAGGGAACACTGAAGCTTTCTTT CAISERGNTEAFF
TRBJ2-7 TRBV27 TRBD2 . TGTGCCAGCAGTTTATCGGGACTAGCGGGAGATTTATGGTCTCACGAGCAGTACTTC CASSLSGLAGDLWSHEQYF
TRBJ2-7 TRBV18 TRBD1 . TGTGCCAGCTCACCTATTCCACGTACAGGGGCCCACGAGCAGTACTTC CASSPIPRTGAHEQYF
TRBJ2-1 TRBV4-1 TRBD2 . TGCGCCAGCAGCCAAGATAGGCTAGCGGGAGGGGTAGTCTACAATGAGCAGTTCTTC CASSQDRLAGGVVYNEQFF
TRBJ2-7 TRBV13 TRBD2 . TGTGCCAGCAGCTTAGGTGGGACTAGCGTAAACGAGCAGTACTTC CASSLGGTSVNEQYF
TRBJ1-1 TRBV6-1 . . TGTGCCAGCAGCGGGTTCACTGAAGCTTTCTTT CASSGFTEAFF
TRBJ1-5 TRBV30 TRBD1 once TGTGCCTGGGGACAGGGAAAGGGCAATCAGCCCCAGCATTTT CAWGQGKGNQPQHF
TRBJ1-4 TRBV5-8 TRBD1 . TGTGCCAGCAGCCCCGGGACAGGAAATGAAAAACTGTTTTTT CASSPGTGNEKLFF
TRBJ2-4 TRBV2 . . TGTGCCAGCAGTGAGGTGGGGGAGGTGTACTTC CASSEVGEVYF
TRBJ2-1 TRBV7-6 TRBD2 . TGTGCCAGCAGCACCAGGACTAGCGGGAGTTCTGAGCAGTTCTTC CASSTRTSGSSEQFF
TRBJ1-4 TRBV6-1 . . TGTGCCAGCAATCAGGGGATTAATGAAAAACTGTTTTTT CASNQGINEKLFF
TRBJ2-3 TRBV27 . . TGTGCCAGCAGCCAGGGGCAAGGACAGAGAGATTCAGATACGCAGTATTTT CASSQGQGQRDSDTQYF
TRBJ1-1 TRBV4-3 . few TGCGCCAGCAGCCAAGGTTGGGGCACCCTAAAGGATGGCACTGAAGCTTTCTTT CASSQGWGTLKDGTEAFF
TRBJ2-3 TRBV7-6 TRBD1 . TGTGCCAGCAGCCCCCGGGACAGATCAGATACGCAGTATTTT CASSPRDRSDTQYF
TRBJ1-1 TRBV5-1 . . TGCGCCAGCAGCCGGGGACTGACGAACACTGAAGCTTTCTTT CASSRGLTNTEAFF
TRBJ2-1 TRBV5-1 TRBD2 . TGCGCCAGCAGCTCGTCGGGACTAGCTGGGGAGCAGTTCTTC CASSSSGLAGEQFF
TRBJ1-1 TRBV28 . . TGTGCCAGCAGCCATTCGGAGAGACTGAACACTGAAGCTTTCTTT CASSHSERLNTEAFF
TRBJ1-6 TRBV2 . . TGTGCCAGCAGTGAAGGGGACTCCCCGTATTCACCCCTCCACTTT CASSEGDSPYSPLHF
TRBJ1-2 TRBV5-1 TRBD1 few TGCGCCAGCAGTCAGGAGAGCCCGGGGACAGGGCTCTGGAATGGCTACACCTTC CASSQESPGTGLWNGYTF
TRBJ2-4 TRBV28 . . TGTGCCAGCAGTTTTACAGATAAAAACATTCAGTACTTC CASSFTDKNIQYF
TRBJ2-7 TRBV18 . . TGTGCCAGCTCACCACGCGGTGGCTACGAGCAGTACTTC CASSPRGGYEQYF
TRBJ2-2 TRBV7-9 TRBD2 once TGTGCCAGCAGCTTAAAACTAGCGGCGAACACCGGGGAGCTGTTTTTT CASSLKLAANTGELFF
TRBJ2-1 TRBV4-1 TRBD2 many TGCGCCAGCAGCCAGTCAGGACTAGCGGGGCACAATGAGCAGTTCTTC CASSQSGLAGHNEQFF
TRBJ2-3 TRBV29-1 . . TGCAGCGTTGGAGGGAGGTTAACAGATACGCAGTATTTT CSVGGRLTDTQYF
TRBJ1-6 TRBV5-1 TRBD1 few TGCGCCAGCAGCACTAGACAGGGGGGAAATTCACCCCTCCACTTT CASSTRQGGNSPLHF
TRBJ1-3 TRBV28 . . TGTGCCAGCAGTTTTAGGGGTGTGGGAAACACCATATATTTT CASSFRGVGNTIYF
TRBJ1-5 TRBV6-6 TRBD1 . TGTGCCAGCAGTTACTCGACAGGGACAGGGGACCAGCCCCAGCATTTT CASSYSTGTGDQPQHF
TRBJ2-7 TRBV6-1 . . TGTGCCAGCAGTGAAGCGCCGGGAACCTCCTACGAGCAGTACTTC CASSEAPGTSYEQYF
TRBJ2-1 TRBV7-9 TRBD2 once TGTGCCAGCAGCTCCGCTAGCGGGGGGAATGAGCAGTTCTTC CASSSASGGNEQFF
TRBJ2-7 TRBV28 TRBD1 . TGTGCCAGCAGCCCCCCCGGGACAGGTCACTACGAGCAGTACTTC CASSPPGTGHYEQYF
TRBJ2-5 TRBV19 . . TGTGCCAGTACAGGGACGTGGCCGGGAGAACAGACCCAGTACTTC CASTGTWPGEQTQYF
TRBJ1-1 TRBV28 TRBD1 . TGTGCCAGCAGTTTGTGGACAGGCCCCTTGAACACTGAAGCTTTCTTT CASSLWTGPLNTEAFF
TRBJ1-3 TRBV18 TRBD1 . TGTGCCAGCTCACCACCACCCGACAGGGGGATAGTGACAAACACCATATATTTT CASSPPPDRGIVTNTIYF
TRBJ2-7 TRBV11-2 TRBD2 . TGTGCCAGCAGCCCGAGGACTAGCGGGAGCCCCTACGAGCAGTACTTC CASSPRTSGSPYEQYF
TRBJ2-2 TRBV2 . once TGTGCCAGCACGCCCCTGGGACAGAACACCGGGGAGCTGTTTTTT CASTPLGQNTGELFF
TRBJ1-3 TRBV11-2 . few TGTGCCAGCAGCTTAGATCTCCCCAACACCATATATTTT CASSLDLPNTIYF
TRBJ1-3 TRBV5-5 TRBD1 . TGTGCCAGCAGCTTGGCCAAAGGGACAGGAATCTCTGGAAACACCATATATTTT CASSLAKGTGISGNTIYF
TRBJ2-7 TRBV5-6 TRBD2 many TGTGCCAGCAGCCGGGGGACTAGCGGGAGTCACGAGCAGTACTTC CASSRGTSGSHEQYF
TRBJ2-5 TRBV5-6 . . TGTGCCAGCAGCTTGGTCACAGAAGAGACCCAGTACTTC CASSLVTEETQYF
TRBJ2-1 TRBV6-1 . . TGTGCCAGCAGTGACCTGGGGGCCTCCTACAATGAGCAGTTCTTC CASSDLGASYNEQFF
TRBJ2-1 TRBV28 . . TGTGCCAGTTTTCACGGGACAACAAATGAGCAGTTCTTC CASFHGTTNEQFF
TRBJ2-7 TRBV5-4 . . TGTGCCAGCAGCTTTTCCGGTCGGGTGGACGAGCAGTACTTC CASSFSGRVDEQYF
TRBJ2-1 TRBV6-5 TRBD1 . TGTGCCACGGGACAGAACAATGAGCAGTTCTTC CATGQNNEQFF
TRBJ1-1 TRBV27 TRBD1 . TGTGCCAGCAGTTTATCCCGGACAGGGTTGGGCACTGAAGCTTTCTTT CASSLSRTGLGTEAFF
TRBJ2-7 TRBV6-1 . once TGTGCCAGCAGTGCCCTCTTCGGGGGTTCCTACGAGCAGTACTTC CASSALFGGSYEQYF
TRBJ1-4 TRBV29-1 . . TGCAGCGTTGCGGTGGGGGGAAGAGAAAAACTGTTTTTT CSVAVGGREKLFF
TRBJ1-5 TRBV7-2 TRBD1 . TGTGCCAGCAGCTCGGGACAGGGCAATCAGCCCCAGCATTTT CASSSGQGNQPQHF
TRBJ2-1 TRBV4-3 TRBD2 . TGCGCCAGCAGCCAAGGAACGGGAGGGCCCAATGAGCAGTTCTTC CASSQGTGGPNEQFF
TRBJ1-4 TRBV7-9 TRBD1 . TGTGCCAGCAGCTTGGACAGGGTCGGGAAACTGTTTTTT CASSLDRVGKLFF